Below, 14 T cell receptor beta chains from the same sample are listed, as sequenced in a study of T cell responses to AZD1222 COVID-19 vaccine. The method was immunoSEQ multiplex PCR; TCRdb's version includes in-frame clones alone and lacks a portion of them. The table records about 130,000 clones, 90% of them present only once. This material consisted of peripheral blood, taken on day 0 of MenACWY control vaccination. These receptors all stem from an adult in good health.

The chain uses TRBV6-5 and TRBJ1-5; TRBD1 matches 7 bases. This CDR3 has 15 residues. Germline CDR1 is MNHEY and CDR2 is SVGAGI. V trimming: 5 bases; J trimming: 1 base; junction bases outside the gene matches: 5. In DNA, the CDR3 is TGTGCCAGCAGTAATACAGGGGAGAGCAATCAGCCCCAGCATTTT. Encoded protein: CASSNTGESNQPQHF.

The J gene is TRBJ2-1, the V gene TRBV7-3, with TRBD2 matching over 9 bases. The CDR3 runs to 13 residues. The V and J ends lost 5 bases and 8 bases, in that order; junction bases with no gene match: 4. Germline assignment: CDR1 SGHTA and CDR2 FQGTGA. The DNA for the CDR3 is TGTGCCAGCAGCGTTAGCGGGAGCGATGAGCAGTTCTTC. It translates to CASSVSGSDEQFF.

This chain uses TRBV18 with TRBJ2-2; no firm D call. Germline V lookup: CDR1 KGHSH, CDR2 LQKENI. The V end lost 5 bases, the J end lost 0 bases, and 10 bases lay between the germline ends. The CDR3 covers 15 residues. The CDR3 nucleotides are TGTGCCAGCTCATTCCAGGTCGCGAACACCGGGGAGCTGTTTTTT. Encoded protein: CASSFQVANTGELFF.

The rearrangement links TRBV6-6 to TRBJ2-1; D might be TRBD1 (5 bases). The CDR3 spans 13 residues. Trimming took off 11 bases at V and 3 bases at J, with 14 bases between the two ends. Germline V gene lookup returns CDR1 MNHNY and CDR2 SVGAGI (reference sequence). CDR3 residues: CAEAKTDYNEQFF. CDR3 nucleotides: TGTGCCGAAGCGAAGACAGACTACAATGAGCAGTTCTTC.

The rearrangement joins TRBV6-5 to TRBJ1-3; TRBD1 is a possible D gene (6 bases). This CDR3 contains 13 residues. The V gene lost 5 bases and the J gene lost 4 bases, with 9 bases spanning the gap. Germline values: CDR1 MNHEY, CDR2 SVGAGI. The CDR3 region has the DNA TGTGCCAGCAGTCCTGACAGGGGAAACACCATATATTTT. Translated: CASSPDRGNTIYF.

The chain uses TRBV28 and TRBJ1-1; TRBD1 is a possible D gene (5 bases). Per germline, CDR1 MDHEN and CDR2 SYDVKM. The CDR3 has 15 residues. V was trimmed by 3 bases and J by 2 bases, leaving 13 bases between them. Here the CDR3 reads CASSFVAGPNTEAFF. CDR3 coding DNA: TGTGCCAGCAGTTTTGTCGCAGGGCCTAACACTGAAGCTTTCTTT.

The V gene is TRBV6-2 or TRBV6-3, the J gene TRBJ1-1, with D uncertain. Trimming took off 3 bases at V and 4 bases at J, with 9 bases between the two ends. The germline CDR1 and CDR2 sequences are MNHEY and SVGEGT. The CDR3 contains 13 residues. CDR3: CASSYGVSTEAFF. The DNA of the CDR3 is TGTGCCAGCAGTTATGGGGTTTCCACTGAAGCTTTCTTT.

This clone was detected a few times. In nucleotides, the CDR3 is TGTGCCAGCAGAAAGCGGGAGGGCTATGAGCAGTTCTTC. Translated: CASRKREGYEQFF. The gene calls are TRBV6-5 and TRBJ2-1, with 10 bases fitting TRBD2. The ends lost 6 bases at V and 8 bases at J; junction bases unmatched: 4. Germline-derived CDR1 and CDR2 are MNHEY and SVGAGI. There are 13 residues in the CDR3.

In this sample, this clone turned up a few times. The chain joins TRBV7-2 to TRBJ2-2; 7 nucleotides align to TRBD1. This CDR3 spans 14 amino acids. Germline V gene lookup returns CDR1 SGHTA and CDR2 FQGNSA. With V trimmed by 5 bases and J by 7 bases, 7 bases remained unmatched. The CDR3 loop reads CASSAPGQRGELFF. The CDR3 nucleotides read TGTGCCAGCAGCGCCCCGGGACAGCGCGGGGAGCTGTTTTTT.

The CDR3 spells CASGDQPLYGYTF. Here the CDR3 DNA reads TGTGCCAGTGGGGACCAGCCACTATATGGCTACACCTTC. V and J are TRBV30 and TRBJ1-2; maybe TRBD1 (5 bases). V dropped 8 bases and J dropped 5 bases, with 18 bases sitting between them. The germline V gene encodes CDR1 GTSNPN and CDR2 SVGIG (reference sequence). This CDR3 is 13 amino acids long.

The chain carries TRBV3-1 (or the pseudogene TRBV3-2) and TRBJ2-4, with D perhaps matching TRBD2 (5 bases). The germline V and J ends were trimmed by 1 base and 8 bases, with 9 bases remaining between them. Per germline, CDR1 LGHDT and CDR2 YNNKEL (reference sequence). The CDR3 runs 13 residues. The CDR3 DNA reads as TGTGCCAGCAGCCAAGCGGGGTCGGACATTCAGTACTTC. It codes for CASSQAGSDIQYF.

The V and J genes are TRBV7-8 and TRBJ1-5; TRBD1 matches at 7 bases. The germline V gene has CDR1 SGHVS and CDR2 FQNEAQ. V lost 5 bases, J lost 3 bases, and 10 bases stayed unmatched. This CDR3 spans 16 amino acids. In DNA form, the CDR3 reads TGTGCCAGCAGCCCGGGGGGACAGTCGTACAATCAGCCCCAGCATTTT. Its protein is CASSPGGQSYNQPQHF.

V is TRBV7-6 and J is TRBJ2-2; TRBD1 is a possible D gene (6 bases). The CDR3 is 15 amino acids. Trimming pared 0 bases from V and 5 bases from J, leaving 10 bases between. Germline CDR1 SGHVS, CDR2 FNYEAQ. As DNA, the CDR3 is TGTGCCAGCAGCTTAGCCAGGGGAAATACCGGGGAGCTGTTTTTT. Translated: CASSLARGNTGELFF. Using reference TRBV7-6 and TRBJ2-2 for the parts outside the CDR3, the full variable domain is GAGVSQSPRYKVTKRGQDVALRCDPISGHVSLYWYRQALGQGPEFLTYFNYEAQQDKSGLPNDRFSAERPEGSISTLTIQRTEQRDSAMYRCASSLARGNTGELFFGEGSRLTVL.

The rearrangement joins TRBV18 to TRBJ2-5; 11 bases are shared with TRBD1. With V trimmed by 1 base and J by 6 bases, 7 bases remained unmatched. The V gene's germline CDR1 is KGHSH and CDR2 LQKENI. The CDR3 is 16 residues long. The CDR3 sequence is CASSPQRDRGSQTQYF. CDR3 bases: TGTGCCAGCTCACCACAGCGGGACAGGGGGTCGCAGACCCAGTACTTC.